Listed below are T cell receptor beta chains from one sample, sequenced in a study of shared clonotypes between healthy human individuals. The data were produced by immunoSEQ multiplex PCR, yet TCRdb's version contains in-frame clones alone and is incomplete. The table has about 730,000 clones, about two thirds seen once. The sequenced sample consisted of memory CD4+ T cells sorted from blood. The receptors come from a woman in her 30s in good health. Both conserved end residues are part of each CDR3. Fields, in order: V gene, J gene, CDR3 protein.

TRBV7-2,TRBJ1-5,CASSLDRQSPQHF
TRBV7-8,TRBJ2-5,CASRPPGAVQETQYF
TRBV11-2,TRBJ2-1,CASSSRRDLEQFF
TRBV14,TRBJ2-5,CASSPLGGTQYF
TRBV19,TRBJ2-3,CASRTAGGESYTQYF
TRBV30,TRBJ2-1,CAWSVTSFSEQFF
TRBV25-1,TRBJ1-4,CASSETGGSEKLFF
TRBV28,TRBJ1-3,CASSADRMGGNTIYF
TRBV7-9,TRBJ2-1,CASSLARQGYNEQFF
TRBV25-1,TRBJ1-1,CASSWTNTEAFF
TRBV6-4,TRBJ2-1,CASSEEDSSHEQFF
TRBV29-1,TRBJ1-2,CSVGGTAYGYTF
TRBV6-5,TRBJ1-4,CASSYGDTNEKLFF
TRBV12-5,TRBJ1-2,CASGSFLGGYTF
TRBV19,TRBJ2-7,CASSMDRYGYEQYF